This TCR beta chain was identified in a study of a mutant IDH1 vaccine in newly diagnosed glioma. About the study: Across weeks 1, 3, 5, 7, 11, 15, 19 and 23, patients received a vaccination each time, eight in all. With temozolomide cycles, or 4-6 weeks after radiotherapy alone, vaccination was started. The sex distribution of treated patients was roughly 62% male and around 38% female, with a mean age of around 40 years.

Described time point: week 23, last vaccination. Vaccine doses each comprised 300 ug of mutant IDH1 20-mer peptide, with topical imiquimod. Comments on this clone: Antigen specificity is unknown.

Only in-frame clones appear in the TCRdb table, and some are missing; sequencing was by immunoSEQ multiplex PCR. The sample has 52,000 or so clones, 80% seen once. This CDR3 contains 13 residues. V lost 4 bases, J lost 7 bases, and 11 bases lay in between. Germline lookup yields CDR1 WSHSY and CDR2 SAAADI. The sample was PBMCs, taken from a glioma patient whose treatment included an IDH1 peptide vaccine. The gene calls are TRBV10-2 and TRBJ1-5; no clear D gene. The receptor was isolated from a man aged 35 to 55 with glioma. The CDR3 nucleotides read TGCGCCAGCAGTGCGGCAGCGGAGCAGCCCCAGCATTTT. Its translation: CASSAAAEQPQHF.